Presented here are 22 T cell receptor beta chains from one specimen sequenced in a study of human T cells and chemical hapten exposure. Time point: patch test 2, 6 weeks after DPC sensitization. The treatment: therapeutic diphenylcyclopropenone sensitization with weekly scalp DPC. TCRdb fed the RACE reads into MiXCR, producing one record per CDR3 protein. The table includes 360,000 or so distinct CDR3 sequences, nearly 6.5% detected once. The starting material was whole blood, obtained in connection with sensitization to the hapten diphenylcyclopropenone (DPC). The receptors originated from a woman between 18 and 29 years old with alopecia areata. Some clones in this sample may be carry-over from other donors' samples.

This clonotype showed up just a few times. This rearrangement joins TRBV9 to TRBJ1-6; D possibly corresponds to TRBD1 (5 bases). Trimming left V 4 bases short and J 9 bases short, with 17 bases between. The CDR3 has 15 residues. The germline CDR1 and CDR2 sequences are SGDLS and YYNGEE. DNA of the CDR3: TGTGCCAGCAGCCTTCGCGTGGCTGGGGGTTCACCCCTCCACTTT. Its protein is CASSLRVAGGSPLHF.

The sample holds many counts of this clonotype. The rearrangement uses TRBV6-1 and TRBJ1-5; no reliable D call. CDR1 and CDR2 from the germline V gene are MNHNS and SASEGT. This CDR3 is built from 14 residues. V lost 5 bases, J lost 4 bases, and 12 bases lay in between. The CDR3 protein is CASSPWSGNQPQHF. The DNA of the CDR3 is TGTGCCAGCAGTCCCTGGTCGGGTAATCAGCCCCAGCATTTT.

V and J are TRBV13 and TRBJ2-7; 11 nucleotides match TRBD1. The trim removed 5 bases at V and 5 bases at J, leaving 5 bases unmatched. CDR1 and CDR2 (germline): PRHDT, FYEKMQ (reference sequence). This CDR3 has 14 amino acids. As DNA, the CDR3 is TGTGCCAGCAGCCCGCGGGACAGGGGGAACGAGCAGTACTTC. It translates to CASSPRDRGNEQYF.

This clonotype was seen more than once but under ten times. The chain joins TRBV6-2 or TRBV6-3 to TRBJ2-4; TRBD1 is a possible D gene (5 bases). CDR1 is MNHEY and CDR2 is SVGEGT in the germline V gene. Trimming left V 0 bases short and J 0 bases short, with 12 bases between. CDR3 length: 17 amino acids. The CDR3 region is CASSYSMLTGAKNIQYF. The CDR3 nucleotides read TGTGCCAGCAGTTACTCGATGTTAACAGGAGCCAAAAACATTCAGTACTTC.

This clonotype has more than one count but fewer than ten. The chain recombines TRBV5-1 with TRBJ2-3; perhaps TRBD2 as D (7 bases). Between the trimmed V and J ends, which lost 0 bases and 5 bases, there was a span of 13 bases. The germline CDR1 and CDR2 sequences are SGHRS and YFSETQ. This CDR3 spans 15 amino acids. CDR3 loop: CASSLGWRGLDTQYF. CDR3 nucleotide sequence: TGCGCCAGCAGCTTGGGTTGGCGGGGGCTAGATACGCAGTATTTT. Based on the CDR3 plus reference TRBV5-1 and TRBJ2-3, the full variable domain is KAGVTQTPRYLIKTRGQQVTLSCSPISGHRSVSWYQQTPGQGLQFLFEYFSETQRNKGNFPGRFSGRQFSNSRSEMNVSTLELGDSALYLCASSLGWRGLDTQYFGPGTRLTVL.

This clonotype was observed at least ten times. Compared with germline, one end of the junction differs, possibly owing to a read error. The rearrangement links TRBV27 to TRBJ1-2; D remains unclear. Looked up from germline, CDR1 is MNHEY and CDR2 is SMNVEV (reference sequence). The CDR3 totals 14 residues. The CDR3 reads CASSLSWGGDGYTF. The CDR3 DNA reads as TGTGCCAGCAGTCTATCGTGGGGTGGAGATGGCTACACCTTC.

This clonotype was found many times. The V and J genes are TRBV7-8 and TRBJ1-1, with 7 nucleotides matching TRBD1. Trimming at V came to 2 bases and at J to 0 bases, leaving 6 bases not matched to a gene. The V gene's germline CDR1 is SGHVS and CDR2 FQNEAQ. The CDR3 length is 16 residues. The CDR3 spells CASSLYRGPMNTEAFF. The CDR3 coding sequence is TGTGCCAGCAGCTTATACAGGGGCCCAATGAACACTGAAGCTTTCTTT. Full variable domain (remainder filled in from reference TRBV7-8 and TRBJ1-1): GAGVSQSPRYKVAKRGQDVALRCDPISGHVSLFWYQQALGQGPEFLTYFQNEAQLDKSGLPSDRFFAERPEGSVSTLKIQRTQQEDSAVYLCASSLYRGPMNTEAFFGQGTRLTVV.

This clonotype has a handful of counts. J is TRBJ1-6 and V is TRBV6-5, with 7 bases matching TRBD1. The CDR3 length is 15 residues. Trimming cost V 2 bases and J 7 bases; bases outside gene matches: 5. The germline gives CDR1 MNHEY, CDR2 SVGAGI. The CDR3 here is CASSYDGTANSPLHF. CDR3 nucleotide sequence: TGTGCCAGCAGTTACGATGGGACAGCAAATTCACCCCTCCACTTT.

This clonotype was seen at least ten times. The rearrangement joins TRBV6-2 or TRBV6-3 to TRBJ1-2; D unresolved. V was cut by 0 bases and J by 5 bases, with 4 bases left in between. Germline CDR1 reads MNHEY; CDR2 reads SVGEGT. This CDR3 region has 12 residues. The CDR3 sequence is CASSYSKYGYTF. The CDR3 bases are TGTGCCAGCAGTTACTCGAAGTATGGCTACACCTTC.

There are many counts of this clonotype. This chain joins TRBV9 and TRBJ1-4; D perhaps matches TRBD1 (5 bases). The CDR3 has 14 amino acids. Germline CDR1 reads SGDLS; CDR2 reads YYNGEE. V lost 0 bases to trimming and J lost 5 bases, with 8 bases between them. The CDR3 DNA follows: TGTGCCAGCAGCGTAGGACAGCAGAATGAAAAACTGTTTTTT. Translating it yields CASSVGQQNEKLFF.

The table lists this clonotype with a few counts. The chain recombines TRBV3-1 with TRBJ2-5, with D perhaps matching TRBD2 (5 bases). The CDR3 is 15 amino acids. V was cut by 1 base and J by 5 bases, with 14 bases left in between. Germline V gene data show CDR1 as LGHDT and CDR2 as YNNKEL (reference sequence). The CDR3 here is CASSQVRATMETQYF. CDR3 sequence (DNA): TGTGCCAGCAGCCAAGTGCGGGCGACGATGGAGACCCAGTACTTC.

The gene calls are TRBV5-1 and TRBJ1-5, with D perhaps TRBD1 (5 bases). Trimming took 0 bases from V and 4 from J, leaving 11 bases between them. The CDR3 length is 15 residues. CDR1 SGHRS and CDR2 YFSETQ come from the germline V gene. CDR3 sequence reads: CASSLEGQTNQPQHF. DNA of the CDR3: TGCGCCAGCAGCTTGGAAGGACAAACAAATCAGCCCCAGCATTTT. The full variable domain, rest sourced from reference TRBV5-1 and TRBJ1-5, is KAGVTQTPRYLIKTRGQQVTLSCSPISGHRSVSWYQQTPGQGLQFLFEYFSETQRNKGNFPGRFSGRQFSNSRSEMNVSTLELGDSALYLCASSLEGQTNQPQHFGDGTRLSIL.

This clonotype showed up just a few times. The CDR3 region has the DNA TGTGCCAGCAGCTCCGCGGGGACCGCCGGGGCTTTCTTT. This gives the protein CASSSAGTAGAFF. The J gene is TRBJ1-1, the V gene TRBV7-9; D perhaps matches TRBD1 (5 bases). CDR3 length: 13 residues. V was pared by 4 bases and J by 11 bases, with 17 bases between. Germline V CDR1 and CDR2: SEHNR, FQNEAQ (reference sequence).

This clonotype appeared a few times. The V call is TRBV7-2, the J call TRBJ1-2; the D gene is possibly TRBD1 (5 bases). With 1 base removed from V and 6 bases from J, the gap between germline ends came to 15 bases. The germline V gene has CDR1 SGHTA and CDR2 FQGNSA. The CDR3 loop spans 15 amino acids. CDR3 loop: CASSLVVPAGNGYTF. In nucleotides, the CDR3 is TGTGCCAGCAGCTTAGTGGTCCCGGCAGGGAATGGCTACACCTTC.

This clonotype was observed at least ten times. The rearrangement links TRBV2 to TRBJ1-1, with TRBD1 identical over 8 bases. CDR1 is SNHLY and CDR2 is FYNNEI in the germline V gene. The CDR3 is 13 residues long. V lost 5 bases and J lost 5; bases outside the gene matches: 4. The CDR3 coding sequence is TGTGCCAGCAGTAATGACAGGGGTACTGAAGCTTTCTTT. Translation gives CASSNDRGTEAFF.

Remarks on this clonotype: This may arise from a read error, as a much more abundant clone is one base away. This chain uses TRBV2 with TRBJ1-1; D may be TRBD1 (5 bases). CDR3 length equals 10 residues. Germline loops: CDR1 SNHLY, CDR2 FYNNEI. CDR3 DNA: TGTGCCGGCAGTGAACAGGATCCTTTCTTT. Amino acid sequence: CAGSEQDPFF.

In its sample, this clonotype was seen many times. This chain connects TRBV27 to TRBJ2-3; the D is unclear. V gave up 5 bases and J gave up 2 bases, with 11 bases separating them. This CDR3 has 14 residues. The germline V gene encodes CDR1 MNHEY and CDR2 SMNVEV (reference sequence). The CDR3 reads CASSLILPTDTQYF. In nucleotides, the CDR3 is TGTGCCAGCAGTCTTATTTTACCCACAGATACGCAGTATTTT.

This clonotype has more than one count but fewer than ten. The chain has TRBV12-3 or TRBV12-4 and TRBJ1-4; no clear D gene. The V and J ends lost 3 bases and 8 bases respectively, with 4 bases between them. The CDR3 has 11 residues. For the CDR3, the DNA is TGTGCCAGCAGTTTGTGGGAAAAACTGTTTTTT. It translates to CASSLWEKLFF.

V gene TRBV28 combines with J gene TRBJ1-2; TRBD1 matches 11 bases. The CDR3 runs to 16 residues. The ends lost 2 bases at V and 7 bases at J; junction bases unmatched: 9. Germline CDR1 reads MDHEN; CDR2 reads SYDVKM. The CDR3 DNA is TGTGCCAGCAGTTTAACAACCGGGACAGGGGGGCCTGGCTACACCTTC. This translates into CASSLTTGTGGPGYTF.

This clonotype has a count of ten or more. The chain combines TRBV29-1 with TRBJ1-1; D not resolved. Germline CDR1 is SQVTM and CDR2 is ANQGSEA. CDR3 length: 11 residues. Trimming left V 6 bases short and J 3 bases short, with 8 bases between. The CDR3 loop reads CSVRRDTEAFF. The CDR3 DNA is TGCAGCGTACGGCGCGACACTGAAGCTTTCTTT.

This clonotype was seen repeatedly, ten times or more. V usage is TRBV5-1 and J usage is TRBJ1-4; 8 bases map to TRBD1. V dropped 4 bases and J dropped 7; count of bases not matched to a gene: 6. The germline CDR1 and CDR2 sequences are SGHRS and YFSETQ. The CDR3 is 14 amino acids. This chain's CDR3 is CASSLGQGIEKLFF. Written as DNA, the CDR3 is TGCGCCAGCAGCCTTGGACAGGGCATTGAAAAACTGTTTTTT.

This chain joins TRBV5-1 and TRBJ2-7; D perhaps matches TRBD1 (6 bases). The germline V gene has CDR1 SGHRS and CDR2 YFSETQ. This CDR3 is built from 17 residues. V was trimmed by 4 bases and J by 2 bases, leaving 22 bases between them. CDR3 nucleotides: TGCGCCAGCAGCCCCGGCCCGGGACACCGAAAAACCTACGAGCAGTACTTC. It is translated as CASSPGPGHRKTYEQYF.